The source of this T cell receptor beta chain is a study of T cell responses to AZD1222 COVID-19 vaccine (dated by TCRdb to the early 2020s). In the study overall: AZD1222 recipients with second doses at about 4 weeks or about 12 weeks were pooled, because spike-specific TCR depth and breadth did not differ between schedules. TCR sequencing was performed for about 250 trial participants, of whom some 200 were given two doses of AZD1222 and approximately 26 were given two doses of MenACWY control vaccine. Trial participants were enrolled into age subgroups of 18-55, 56-69 and 70-plus years, which contained approximately 150, 28 and 58 TCR-sequenced participants, respectively. Broad study findings and their caveats: No day 14 peak-response samples were available, so repertoires were characterized only after the peak T cell response. Participants were mostly white British and included more females than males, and it was suggested by the authors that clonal diversity may have been underestimated. Reportedly, almost half of the unique spike-specific TCRs recognized epitopes lying outside the regions that are mutated in the B.1.351 and B.1.1.7 variants. A significant rise in spike-specific TCR breadth and depth was observed after two AZD1222 doses relative to day 0 and relative to MenACWY recipients. Conclusions about previously exposed vaccinees were limited because only six AZD1222 recipients were SARS-CoV-2 seropositive at baseline. The whole spike protein was spanned by vaccine-associated CD4 TCRs, and dominant responses were seen in regions 160-218 and 743-854. In the small 56-69-year group, the increase in depth fell short of significance, most likely because of low power.

The time point label for this specimen denotes: baseline before first vaccination. Vaccinee samples came from UK trials COV001 and COV002, including a single-blind randomized controlled phase 2/3 trial of AZD1222 (ChAdOx1 nCoV-19) in healthy adults. Trial participant PBMC samples were collected at day 0 and day 28 after the second dose for TCRbeta chain sequencing. The CDR3 regions of human TCRbeta chains were analyzed by immunosequencing. The study's processing was this. Repertoire TCRs were checked for matches against a reference library of SARS-CoV-2-specific TCRs that had been generated using the MIRA antigen-specificity platform. Breadth meant the fraction of unique TCRs that were SARS-CoV-2-associated, whereas depth meant the fraction of total T cells that were SARS-CoV-2-associated. Using the MIRA data, each spike-specific TCR was mapped to the spike region that the TCR reacts to and placed in a CD4 or CD8 class. Log10-transformed breadth and depth values were compared by one-way ANOVA with Sidak's multiple comparisons tests. Sourced from immuneACCESS, this table was stored by TCRdb with only in-frame sequences that have V and J called. A share of the clones is absent; for the studies checked, an unresolved V gene accounts for under half, and the remainder has no known explanation. Clone size and the V and J calls come from that table; the DNA yielded D and trimming. This sample comprises approximately 140,000 clones, 94% of them detected only once. Jointly, the top ten make up 1.3% of the sample.

V loses 1 base of germline sequence and J loses 11 bases, and the interval between the two ends is 23 bases. CDR1 LGHNA and CDR2 YNFKEQ are derived from the germline V gene. The CDR3 contains 16 residues, cysteine and phenylalanine counted. Of all the DNA, just the CDR3 is kept, 48 bases in frame from base 1. Concerning this clone itself: Its antigen is unknown. The record has no base qualities; no much larger clone is one base away.

The rearrangement joined TRBV4-2 to TRBJ1-1, with TRBD1 perhaps the D gene, on 6 matching bases. The source of this sequence is an adult in good health. The specimen was peripheral blood, collected on day 0 of AZD1222 vaccination. The CDR3 amino acid sequence is: CASSQGQRTASTLAFF. The DNA sequence is given as TGTGCCAGCAGCCAAGGGCAGAGGACAGCATCCACTCTTGCTTTCTTT.